This is a list of T cell receptor beta chains from one sample in a study of beta chain features in type 1 diabetes. Data came from immunoSEQ multiplex PCR; TCRdb stores just in-frame clones and leaves some out. This sample has around 120,000 clones, with 17% found just once. Sequencing was carried out using central memory CD4+ T cells from blood. The receptors were sampled from a man between 18 and 35 years old with type 1 diabetes. The CDR3 runs from the conserved cysteine through the conserved F or W. The D gene is left open where the match is weak. Size tells how often a clone was seen (once, few, many) or the class of an expanded clone, and some rows leave it out.

V gene	J gene	D gene	clone size	CDR3 protein	CDR3 DNA
TRBV14	TRBJ2-7	TRBD1	-	CASSPLDRQTYEQYF	TGTGCCAGCAGCCCCCTGGACAGGCAAACCTACGAGCAGTACTTC
TRBV9	TRBJ1-1	TRBD1	many	CASSVTPTGDTEAFF	TGTGCCAGCAGCGTAACCCCTACAGGGGACACTGAAGCTTTCTTT
TRBV30	TRBJ2-3	-	-	CAWRKEGSDTQYF	TGTGCCTGGAGGAAGGAGGGATCAGATACGCAGTATTTT
TRBV29-1	TRBJ1-4	TRBD1	-	CSVSTGGKKLFF	TGCAGCGTGTCGACAGGGGGTAAAAAACTGTTTTTT
TRBV30	TRBJ2-1	TRBD1	many	CAWSAPGQGYNEQFF	TGTGCCTGGAGTGCCCCGGGACAGGGTTACAATGAGCAGTTCTTC
TRBV29-1	TRBJ2-5	TRBD2	few	CTSAGGYQETQYF	TGCACATCTGCGGGAGGGTACCAAGAGACCCAGTACTTC
TRBV21-1	TRBJ2-7	-	many	CASSKTRQEIRYEQYF	TGTGCCAGCAGCAAAACTCGGCAGGAGATTCGCTACGAGCAGTACTTC
TRBV5-6	TRBJ2-3	-	few	CASSFSGTDTQYF	TGTGCCAGCAGCTTTTCAGGTACAGATACGCAGTATTTT
TRBV29-1	TRBJ1-4	-	-	CSVDHNRVLFF	TGCAGCGTTGATCACAACCGCGTACTGTTTTTT
TRBV7-7	TRBJ2-2	-	-	CASSPRSRAINTGELFF	TGTGCTAGCAGCCCCCGAAGTCGTGCCATTAACACCGGGGAGCTGTTTTTT
TRBV29-1	TRBJ2-5	-	many	CSVGGSYETQYF	TGCAGCGTTGGAGGCTCTTACGAGACCCAGTACTTC
TRBV5-1	TRBJ2-7	-	-	CASSLQGLREQYF	TGCGCCAGCAGCTTGCAGGGGTTGAGGGAGCAGTACTTC
TRBV6-1	TRBJ2-5	-	-	CASSEGLVAGGTQYF	TGTGCCAGCAGTGAAGGGCTAGTGGCCGGCGGGACCCAGTACTTC
TRBV25-1	TRBJ1-2	-	-	CASSPQASGANYGYTF	TGTGCCAGCAGCCCTCAGGCCTCCGGGGCTAACTATGGCTACACCTTC
TRBV2	TRBJ2-2	TRBD2	-	CASLREAAYTGELFF	TGTGCCAGCCTACGGGAGGCGGCGTACACCGGGGAGCTGTTTTTT
TRBV9	TRBJ2-7	-	-	CASRKDSTSYEQYF	TGTGCCAGCAGGAAGGACTCGACCTCCTACGAGCAGTACTTC
TRBV5-5	TRBJ2-3	-	few	CASSYVGRPDTQYF	TGTGCCAGCAGTTATGTGGGGAGGCCAGATACGCAGTATTTT
TRBV5-4	TRBJ2-1	-	-	CASSFGRNEQFF	TGTGCCAGCAGCTTCGGCAGGAATGAGCAGTTCTTC
TRBV30	TRBJ2-4	TRBD1	-	CAWSFPGQGRNIQYF	TGTGCCTGGAGTTTTCCGGGACAGGGGAGGAACATTCAGTACTTC
TRBV5-6	TRBJ2-7	-	once	CASSSVPISYEQYF	TGTGCCAGCAGCTCCGTGCCCATCTCCTACGAGCAGTACTTC
TRBV14	TRBJ2-3	-	few	CASSPSTDTQYF	TGTGCCAGCAGCCCTAGCACAGATACGCAGTATTTT
TRBV7-8	TRBJ2-1	-	few	CASSPLGLNNEQFF	TGTGCCAGCAGCCCTCTGGGACTTAACAATGAGCAGTTCTTC
TRBV19	TRBJ2-3	-	-	CASSNAGFRDTQYF	TGTGCCAGTAGTAACGCAGGGTTCCGGGATACGCAGTATTTT
TRBV27	TRBJ2-7	-	-	CASRKEGNGPPYEQYF	TGTGCCAGCAGAAAGGAAGGGAACGGACCGCCCTACGAGCAGTACTTC
TRBV7-9	TRBJ2-3	-	-	CASSFGTATDTQYF	TGTGCCAGCAGCTTCGGGACCGCCACAGATACGCAGTATTTT
TRBV7-9	TRBJ2-6	TRBD2	few	CASSLSAGATGANVLTF	TGTGCCAGCAGCTTATCGGCGGGAGCCACTGGGGCCAACGTCCTGACTTTC
TRBV7-9	TRBJ1-1	-	few	CASSYRAGTEAFF	TGTGCCAGCAGTTACCGGGCGGGCACTGAAGCTTTCTTT
TRBV7-2	TRBJ2-3	-	many	CASSLAEADTQYF	TGTGCCAGCAGCTTAGCAGAGGCAGATACGCAGTATTTT
TRBV10-3	TRBJ2-5	-	-	CAISEAAVQETQYF	TGTGCCATCAGTGAGGCGGCGGTACAGGAGACCCAGTACTTC
TRBV7-2	TRBJ1-1	TRBD1	few	CASSFYGKTGSEAFF	TGTGCCAGCAGCTTTTACGGAAAGACAGGGTCTGAAGCTTTCTTT
TRBV6-6	TRBJ1-1	-	few	CASSSPGQPMNTEAFF	TGTGCCAGCAGTTCTCCGGGACAACCGATGAACACTGAAGCTTTCTTT
TRBV5-1	TRBJ2-7	-	few	CASSAPTDSYEQYF	TGCGCCAGCAGCGCCCCCACGGACTCCTACGAGCAGTACTTC
TRBV6-5	TRBJ2-3	TRBD2	-	CASSRGLAGGNTQYF	TGTGCCAGCAGCCGGGGACTAGCGGGGGGGAATACGCAGTATTTT
TRBV29-1	TRBJ1-1	TRBD1	few	CSVEPIGQGTQAFF	TGCAGCGTTGAACCTATAGGACAGGGAACCCAAGCTTTCTTT
TRBV7-2	TRBJ2-1	TRBD1	-	CASSPGGGDEQFF	TGTGCCAGCAGCCCAGGGGGCGGAGATGAGCAGTTCTTC
TRBV6-1	TRBJ2-1	-	few	CASSEDYNEQFF	TGTGCCAGCAGTGAGGATTACAATGAGCAGTTCTTC
TRBV30	TRBJ2-3	-	-	CAWNSWSTDTQYF	TGTGCCTGGAATTCATGGAGCACAGATACGCAGTATTTT
TRBV9	TRBJ1-2	TRBD1	once	CASSLGQGGSGYGYTF	TGTGCCAGCAGCTTGGGACAGGGGGGAAGCGGCTATGGCTACACCTTC
TRBV18	TRBJ2-1	-	-	CASSPRSGDNNEQFF	TGTGCCAGCTCACCGAGGAGTGGTGATAACAATGAGCAGTTCTTC
TRBV19	TRBJ2-5	TRBD2	once	CASRSGTSGTETQYF	TGTGCCAGCCGATCCGGGACTAGCGGGACAGAGACCCAGTACTTC